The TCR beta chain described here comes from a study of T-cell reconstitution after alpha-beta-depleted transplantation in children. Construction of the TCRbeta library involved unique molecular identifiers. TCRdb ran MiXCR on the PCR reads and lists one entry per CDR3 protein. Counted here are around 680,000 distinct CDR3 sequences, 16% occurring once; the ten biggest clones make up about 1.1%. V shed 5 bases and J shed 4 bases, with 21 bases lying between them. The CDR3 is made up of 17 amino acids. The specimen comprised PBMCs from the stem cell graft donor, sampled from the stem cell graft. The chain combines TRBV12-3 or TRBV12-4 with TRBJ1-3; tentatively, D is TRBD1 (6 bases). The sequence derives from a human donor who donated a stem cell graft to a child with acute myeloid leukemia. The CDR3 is CASSTLAGAAGGNTIYF. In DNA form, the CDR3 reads TGTGCCAGCAGTACCCTAGCAGGGGCCGCAGGGGGAAACACCATATATTTT.